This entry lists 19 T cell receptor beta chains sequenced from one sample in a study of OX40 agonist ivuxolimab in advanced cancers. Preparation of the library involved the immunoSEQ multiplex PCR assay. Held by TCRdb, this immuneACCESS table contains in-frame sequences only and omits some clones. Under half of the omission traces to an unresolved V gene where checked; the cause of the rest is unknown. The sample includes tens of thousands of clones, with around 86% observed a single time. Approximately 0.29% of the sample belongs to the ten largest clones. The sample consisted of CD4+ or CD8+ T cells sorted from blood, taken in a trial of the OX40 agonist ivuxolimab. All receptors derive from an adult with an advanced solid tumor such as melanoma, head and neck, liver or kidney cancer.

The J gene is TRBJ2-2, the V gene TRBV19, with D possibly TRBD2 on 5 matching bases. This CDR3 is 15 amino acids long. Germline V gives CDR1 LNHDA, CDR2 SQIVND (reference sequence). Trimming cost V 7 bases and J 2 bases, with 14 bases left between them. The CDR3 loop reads CASIYTGGNTGELFF. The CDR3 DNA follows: TGTGCCAGTATTTACACCGGAGGTAACACCGGGGAGCTGTTTTTT.

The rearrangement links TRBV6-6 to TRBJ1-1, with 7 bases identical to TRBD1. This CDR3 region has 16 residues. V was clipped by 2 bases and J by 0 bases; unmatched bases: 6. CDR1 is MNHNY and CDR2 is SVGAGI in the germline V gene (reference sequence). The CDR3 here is CASSYGTGVLNTEAFF. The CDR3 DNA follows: TGTGCCAGCAGTTACGGAACAGGGGTCCTGAACACTGAAGCTTTCTTT.

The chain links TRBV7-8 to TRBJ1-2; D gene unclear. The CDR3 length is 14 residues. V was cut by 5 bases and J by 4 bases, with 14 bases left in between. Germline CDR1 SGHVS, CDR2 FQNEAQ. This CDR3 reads CASSVGGSGYGYTF. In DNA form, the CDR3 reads TGTGCCAGCAGCGTCGGCGGGTCGGGCTATGGCTACACCTTC.

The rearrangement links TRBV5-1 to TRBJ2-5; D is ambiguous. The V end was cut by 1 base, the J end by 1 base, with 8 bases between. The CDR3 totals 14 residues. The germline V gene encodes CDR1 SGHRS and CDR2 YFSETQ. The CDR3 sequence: CASSLSISQETQYF. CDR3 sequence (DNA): TGCGCCAGCAGCTTGTCCATAAGCCAAGAGACCCAGTACTTC.

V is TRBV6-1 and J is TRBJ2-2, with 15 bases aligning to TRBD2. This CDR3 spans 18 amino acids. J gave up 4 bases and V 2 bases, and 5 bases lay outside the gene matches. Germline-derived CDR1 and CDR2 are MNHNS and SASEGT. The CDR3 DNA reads TGTGCCAGCAGTGAACCGGGACTAGCGGGGGGAGGCACCGGGGAGCTGTTTTTT. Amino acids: CASSEPGLAGGGTGELFF.

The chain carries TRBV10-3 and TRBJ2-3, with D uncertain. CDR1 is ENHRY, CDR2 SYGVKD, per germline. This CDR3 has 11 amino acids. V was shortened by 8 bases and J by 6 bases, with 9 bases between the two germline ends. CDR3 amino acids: CAIAQGDTQYF. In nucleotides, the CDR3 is TGTGCCATCGCACAAGGGGATACGCAGTATTTT.

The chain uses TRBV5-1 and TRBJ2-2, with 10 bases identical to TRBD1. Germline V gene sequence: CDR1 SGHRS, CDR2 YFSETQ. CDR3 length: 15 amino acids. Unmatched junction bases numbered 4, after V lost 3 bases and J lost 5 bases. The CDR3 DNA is TGCGCCAGCAGCTCCCGGGACAGGGGTACCGGGGAGCTGTTTTTT. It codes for CASSSRDRGTGELFF.

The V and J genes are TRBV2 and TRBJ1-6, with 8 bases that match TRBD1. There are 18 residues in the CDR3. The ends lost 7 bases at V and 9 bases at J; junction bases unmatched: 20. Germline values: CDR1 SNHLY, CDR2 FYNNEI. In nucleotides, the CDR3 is TGTGCCAGCACGCACCGCCGGAGGGTACAGGGGGAAGGTTCACCCCTCCACTTT. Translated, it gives CASTHRRRVQGEGSPLHF.

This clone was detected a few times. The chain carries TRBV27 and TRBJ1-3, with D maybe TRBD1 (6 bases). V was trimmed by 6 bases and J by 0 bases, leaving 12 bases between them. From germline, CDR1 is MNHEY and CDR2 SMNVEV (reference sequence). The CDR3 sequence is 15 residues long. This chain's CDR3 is CASRGDRSSGNTIYF. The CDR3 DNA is TGTGCCAGCAGGGGAGACAGGAGCTCTGGAAACACCATATATTTT.

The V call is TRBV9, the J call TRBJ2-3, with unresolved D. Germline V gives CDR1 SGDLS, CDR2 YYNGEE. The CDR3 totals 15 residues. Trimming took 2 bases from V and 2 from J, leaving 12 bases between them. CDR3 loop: CASSVAVLLTDTQYF. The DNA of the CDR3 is TGTGCCAGCAGCGTGGCGGTCCTCCTCACAGATACGCAGTATTTT.

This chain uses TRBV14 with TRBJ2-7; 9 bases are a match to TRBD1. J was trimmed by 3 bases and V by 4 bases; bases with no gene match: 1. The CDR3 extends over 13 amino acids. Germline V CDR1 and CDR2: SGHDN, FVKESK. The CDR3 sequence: CASSRDRVYEQYF. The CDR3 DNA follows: TGTGCCAGCAGCCGGGACAGGGTCTACGAGCAGTACTTC.

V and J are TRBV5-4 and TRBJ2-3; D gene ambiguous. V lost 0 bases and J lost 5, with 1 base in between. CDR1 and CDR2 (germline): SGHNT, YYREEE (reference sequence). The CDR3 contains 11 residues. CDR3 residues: CASSLVDTQYF. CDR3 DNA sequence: TGTGCCAGCAGCTTGGTAGATACGCAGTATTTT.

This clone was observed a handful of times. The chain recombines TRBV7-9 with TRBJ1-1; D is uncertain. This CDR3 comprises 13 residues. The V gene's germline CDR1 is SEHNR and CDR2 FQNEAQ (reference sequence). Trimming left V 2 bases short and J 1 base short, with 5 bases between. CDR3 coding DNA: TGTGCCAGCAGCTTATCTGAGAACACTGAAGCTTTCTTT. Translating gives CASSLSENTEAFF.

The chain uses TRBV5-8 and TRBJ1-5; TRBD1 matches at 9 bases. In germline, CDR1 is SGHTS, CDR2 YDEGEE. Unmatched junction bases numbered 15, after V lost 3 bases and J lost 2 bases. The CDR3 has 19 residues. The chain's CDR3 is CASSSSSGQGFYGNQPQHF. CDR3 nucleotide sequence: TGTGCCAGCAGCTCGAGCTCGGGACAGGGATTTTACGGCAATCAGCCCCAGCATTTT.

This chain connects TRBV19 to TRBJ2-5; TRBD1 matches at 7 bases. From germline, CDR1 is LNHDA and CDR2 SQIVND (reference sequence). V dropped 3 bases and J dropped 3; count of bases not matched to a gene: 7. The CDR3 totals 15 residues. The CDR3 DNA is TGTGCCAGTAGTATCCCCGGGACAGTCAAAGAGACCCAGTACTTC. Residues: CASSIPGTVKETQYF.

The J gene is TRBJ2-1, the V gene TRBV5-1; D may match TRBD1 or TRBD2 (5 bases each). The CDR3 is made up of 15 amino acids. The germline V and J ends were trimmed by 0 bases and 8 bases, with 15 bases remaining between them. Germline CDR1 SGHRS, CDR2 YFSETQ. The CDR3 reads CASSLDGGPGYEQFF. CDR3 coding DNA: TGCGCCAGCAGCTTGGATGGGGGACCCGGGTATGAGCAGTTCTTC.

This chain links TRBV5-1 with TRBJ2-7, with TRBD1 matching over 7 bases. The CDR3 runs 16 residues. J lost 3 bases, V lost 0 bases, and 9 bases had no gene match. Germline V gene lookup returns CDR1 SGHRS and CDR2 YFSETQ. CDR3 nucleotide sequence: TGCGCCAGCAGCTTGGGTTTACGGACAGGCAGCTACGAGCAGTACTTC. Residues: CASSLGLRTGSYEQYF.

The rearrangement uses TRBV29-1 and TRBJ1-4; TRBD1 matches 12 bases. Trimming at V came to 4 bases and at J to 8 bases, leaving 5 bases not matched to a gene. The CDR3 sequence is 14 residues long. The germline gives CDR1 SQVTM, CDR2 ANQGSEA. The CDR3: CSVVMGQGAEKLFF. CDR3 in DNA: TGCAGCGTTGTGATGGGACAGGGGGCCGAAAAACTGTTTTTT.

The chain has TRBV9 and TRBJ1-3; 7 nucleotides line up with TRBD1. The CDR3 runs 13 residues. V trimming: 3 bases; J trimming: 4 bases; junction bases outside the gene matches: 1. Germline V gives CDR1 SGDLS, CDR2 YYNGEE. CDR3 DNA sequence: TGTGCCAGCAGCGCGACAGGGGGAAACACCATATATTTT. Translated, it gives CASSATGGNTIYF. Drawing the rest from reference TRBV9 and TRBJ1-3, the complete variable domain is DSGVTQTPKHLITATGQRVTLRCSPRSGDLSVYWYQQSLDQGLQFLIQYYNGEERAKGNILERFSAQQFPDLHSELNLSSLELGDSALYFCASSATGGNTIYFGEGSWLTVV.